The T cell receptor beta chain under discussion was sequenced for a study of shared clonotypes between healthy human individuals. The repertoire was sequenced with immunoSEQ multiplex PCR; TCRdb's copy has only in-frame clones and lacks some. Here the sample spans about 530,000 clones, 75% to 80% being singletons. The CDR3 extends over 14 amino acids. Germline V gives CDR1 SGHRS, CDR2 YFSETQ. Trimming removed 6 bases from V and 0 bases from J; junction bases left unmatched: 2. J is TRBJ1-4 and V is TRBV5-1; TRBD1 matches at 7 bases. This TCR was recovered from a woman in her thirties or forties in good health. Some clones in this sample may be carry-over from other donors' samples. The specimen sequenced was PBMCs. CDR3 nucleotide sequence: TGCGCCAGCACGACAGGGCCAACTAATGAAAAACTGTTTTTT. Protein product: CASTTGPTNEKLFF.